This T cell receptor beta chain originates from a study of chemoradiotherapy in HPV16-positive cancers. Across the whole study: Candidate HPV-specific clones and shared TCR motifs came from a couple of HPV16-positive patients.

The repertoire was sequenced with immunoSEQ multiplex PCR; TCRdb's copy has only in-frame clones and lacks some. The table records under 85,000 clones, about 90% of them present only once. With V trimmed by 8 bases and J by 0 bases, 3 bases remained unmatched. The CDR3 extends over 14 amino acids. CDR1 is MNHEY, CDR2 SMNVEV, per germline (reference sequence). The rearrangement links TRBV27 to TRBJ2-1, with 8 bases that match TRBD1. Material: blood, obtained from a patient who underwent chemoradiotherapy. The clonotype originates from a human donor with HPV-associated anogenital cancer. The CDR3 spells CASSQGASYNEQFF. CDR3 in DNA: TGTGCCAGCTCCCAGGGGGCCTCCTACAATGAGCAGTTCTTC.